Shown below are 5 T cell receptor beta chains from a single sample sequenced in a study of cytomegalovirus exposure and HLA in healthy donors. Generated by immunoSEQ multiplex PCR, the TCRdb table keeps only in-frame clones and is missing some. The repertoire holds roughly 150,000 clones, with 80% to 90% as singletons. Source material: PBMCs. The receptor source for this set is a woman aged 25 to 45 in good health and CMV-seronegative.

This clone was detected many times. The chain couples TRBV4-1 to TRBJ1-3; D may be TRBD1 (6 bases). The CDR3 sequence is 15 residues long. V lost 0 bases and J lost 9, with 15 bases in between. CDR1 is MGHRA and CDR2 is YSYEKL in the germline V gene. The CDR3 loop is CASSQDWGALTTIYF. The CDR3 coding sequence is TGCGCCAGCAGCCAAGACTGGGGGGCCCTAACCACCATATATTTT.

The CDR3 nucleotides read TGTGCCAGCAGCCTACTAAACAATGAGCAGTTCTTC. Translation gives CASSLLNNEQFF. The V call is TRBV6-1, the J call TRBJ2-1; D unclear. CDR3 length: 12 residues. Trimming took off 6 bases at V and 5 bases at J, with 8 bases between the two ends. Germline loops: CDR1 MNHNS, CDR2 SASEGT.

A single count supports this clone. The chain employs TRBV23-1 and TRBJ1-4; tentatively, D is TRBD1 (5 bases). TRBV23-1 is treated as an ORF (open reading frame) with a function not yet certain. The V end lost 0 bases, the J end lost 7 bases, and 9 bases lay between the germline ends. The CDR3 spans 14 residues. The CDR3 reads CASSQSATAEKLFF. The CDR3 nucleotides read TGCGCCAGCAGTCAATCCGCGACAGCTGAAAAACTGTTTTTT.

In this sample, this clone turned up once. This chain links TRBV4-2 with TRBJ2-7, with D tentatively TRBD1 or TRBD2 (6 bases each). The germline CDR1 and CDR2 sequences are LGHNA and YNFKEQ. The CDR3 loop spans 16 amino acids. V was clipped by 0 bases and J by 4 bases, with 16 bases between them. The CDR3 DNA sequence: TGTGCCAGCAGCCAAGATCTAGGGGTAGGGGGGTACGAGCAGTACTTC. Its translation is CASSQDLGVGGYEQYF.

The genes are TRBV9 and TRBJ2-3, with D possibly matching TRBD2 (6 bases). CDR1 is SGDLS and CDR2 is YYNGEE in the germline V gene. V shed 0 bases and J shed 0 bases, with 14 bases lying between them. CDR3 length: 17 amino acids. The CDR3 is CASSVGVWGTSTDTQYF. The CDR3, as DNA: TGTGCCAGCAGCGTAGGGGTTTGGGGGACTAGCACAGATACGCAGTATTTT.